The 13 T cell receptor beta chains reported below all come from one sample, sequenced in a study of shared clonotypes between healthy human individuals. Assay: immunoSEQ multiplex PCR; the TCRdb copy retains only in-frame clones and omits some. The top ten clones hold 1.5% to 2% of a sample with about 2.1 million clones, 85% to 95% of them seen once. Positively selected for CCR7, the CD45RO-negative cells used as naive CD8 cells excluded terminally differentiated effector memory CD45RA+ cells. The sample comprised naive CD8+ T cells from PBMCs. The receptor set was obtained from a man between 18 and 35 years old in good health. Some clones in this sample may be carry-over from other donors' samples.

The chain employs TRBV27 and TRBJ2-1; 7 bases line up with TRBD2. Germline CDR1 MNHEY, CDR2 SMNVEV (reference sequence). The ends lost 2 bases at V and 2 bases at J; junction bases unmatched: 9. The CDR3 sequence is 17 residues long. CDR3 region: CASSLLGLAVTYNEQFF. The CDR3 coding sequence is TGTGCCAGCAGTTTACTCGGGCTAGCGGTGACCTACAATGAGCAGTTCTTC.

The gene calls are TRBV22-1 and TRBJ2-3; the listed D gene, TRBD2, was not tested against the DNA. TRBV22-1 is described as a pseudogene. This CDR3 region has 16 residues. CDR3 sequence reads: CPGSASGLPVGDTQYF. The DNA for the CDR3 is TGTCCTGGGAGCGCCTCGGGACTACCTGTTGGAGATACGCAGTATTTT.

CDR3 in amino acids: CASSLFGTNLQVGEQYF. CDR3 in DNA: TGTGCCAGCAGTTTATTCGGGACGAATCTACAGGTGGGCGAGCAGTACTTC. The chain has TRBV28 and TRBJ2-7; TRBD1 or TRBD2 may be the D gene (5 bases each). V was cut by 1 base and J by 6 bases, with 22 bases left in between. This CDR3 region has 17 residues. Germline V lookup: CDR1 MDHEN, CDR2 SYDVKM.

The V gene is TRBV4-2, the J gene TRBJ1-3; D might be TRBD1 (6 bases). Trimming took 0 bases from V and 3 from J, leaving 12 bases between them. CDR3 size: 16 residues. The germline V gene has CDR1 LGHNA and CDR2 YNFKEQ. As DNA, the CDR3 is TGTGCCAGCAGCCAAGAAATCAGGGGCAGTGGAAACACCATATATTTT. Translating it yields CASSQEIRGSGNTIYF.

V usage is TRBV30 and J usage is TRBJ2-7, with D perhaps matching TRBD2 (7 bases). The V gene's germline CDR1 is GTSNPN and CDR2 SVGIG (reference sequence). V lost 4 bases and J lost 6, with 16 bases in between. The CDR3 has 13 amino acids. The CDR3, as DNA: TGTGCCTGGACGGTTCTGGCGGGGGCCGAGCAGTACTTC. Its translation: CAWTVLAGAEQYF.

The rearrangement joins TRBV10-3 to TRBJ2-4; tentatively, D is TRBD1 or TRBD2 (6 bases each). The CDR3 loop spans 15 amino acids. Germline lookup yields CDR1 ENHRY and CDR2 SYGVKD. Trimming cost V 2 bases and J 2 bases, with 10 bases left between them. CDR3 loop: CAISEGGPTKNIQYF. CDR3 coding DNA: TGTGCCATCAGTGAGGGGGGGCCGACCAAAAACATTCAGTACTTC.

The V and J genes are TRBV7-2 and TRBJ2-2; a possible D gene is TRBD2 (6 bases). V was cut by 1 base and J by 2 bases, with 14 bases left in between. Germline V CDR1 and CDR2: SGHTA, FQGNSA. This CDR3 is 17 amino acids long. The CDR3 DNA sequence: TGTGCCAGCAGCTTAGGGAGGGGCAGGGATAACACCGGGGAGCTGTTTTTT. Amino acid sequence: CASSLGRGRDNTGELFF.

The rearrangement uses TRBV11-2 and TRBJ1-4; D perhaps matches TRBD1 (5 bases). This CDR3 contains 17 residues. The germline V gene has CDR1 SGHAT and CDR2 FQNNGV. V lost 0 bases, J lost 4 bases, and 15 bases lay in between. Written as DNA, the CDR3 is TGTGCCAGCAGCTTAGAGCCGGGGCCTAGTCTTAATGAAAAACTGTTTTTT. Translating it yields CASSLEPGPSLNEKLFF.

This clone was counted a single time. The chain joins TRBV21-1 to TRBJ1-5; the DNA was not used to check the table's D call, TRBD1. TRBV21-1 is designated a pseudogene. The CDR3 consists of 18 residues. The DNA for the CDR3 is TGTGCCAGCAGCAAAGAGGCAGGGCACTGGGGTAGCAATCAGCCCCAGCATTTT. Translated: CASSKEAGHWGSNQPQHF.

The CDR3 DNA reads as TGTGCCAGCAGCATCATACAGGTTCCCGGGGAGCTGTTTTTT. Protein sequence: CASSIIQVPGELFF. The rearrangement links TRBV7-8 to TRBJ2-2; a possible D gene is TRBD1 (5 bases). The V gene lost 5 bases and the J gene lost 6 bases, with 13 bases spanning the gap. The CDR3 runs to 14 residues. In germline, CDR1 is SGHVS, CDR2 FQNEAQ.

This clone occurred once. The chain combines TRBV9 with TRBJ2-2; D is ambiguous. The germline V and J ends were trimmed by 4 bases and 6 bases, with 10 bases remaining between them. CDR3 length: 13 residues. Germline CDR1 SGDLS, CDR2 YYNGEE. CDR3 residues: CASSSGWAGELFF. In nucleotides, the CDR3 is TGTGCCAGCAGCTCTGGGTGGGCCGGGGAGCTGTTTTTT.

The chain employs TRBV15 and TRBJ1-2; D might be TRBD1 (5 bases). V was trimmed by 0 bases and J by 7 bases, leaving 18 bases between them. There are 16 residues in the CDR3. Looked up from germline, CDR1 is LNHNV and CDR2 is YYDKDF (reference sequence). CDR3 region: CATSRDPTGVWRGYTF. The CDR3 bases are TGTGCCACCAGCAGAGATCCTACGGGGGTTTGGCGTGGCTACACCTTC.

Here the CDR3 DNA reads TGTGCCAGCAGCTCCTCAGGGCGGACTGAAGCTTTCTTT. It translates to CASSSSGRTEAFF. The chain couples TRBV13 to TRBJ1-1; the D gene is possibly TRBD1 (5 bases). This CDR3 is built from 13 residues. With 4 bases removed from V and 5 bases from J, the gap between germline ends came to 11 bases. CDR1 is PRHDT, CDR2 FYEKMQ, per germline (reference sequence).